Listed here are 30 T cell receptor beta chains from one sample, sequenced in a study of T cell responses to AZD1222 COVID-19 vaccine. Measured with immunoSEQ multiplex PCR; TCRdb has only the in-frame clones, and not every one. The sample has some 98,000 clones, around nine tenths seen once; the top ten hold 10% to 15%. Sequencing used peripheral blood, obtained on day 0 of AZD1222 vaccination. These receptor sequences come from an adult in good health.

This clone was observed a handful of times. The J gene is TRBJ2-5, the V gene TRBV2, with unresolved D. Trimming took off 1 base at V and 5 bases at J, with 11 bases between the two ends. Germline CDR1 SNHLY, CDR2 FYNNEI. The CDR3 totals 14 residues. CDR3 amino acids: CASSEEGLSETQYF. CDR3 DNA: TGTGCCAGCAGTGAAGAAGGGTTGTCGGAGACCCAGTACTTC.

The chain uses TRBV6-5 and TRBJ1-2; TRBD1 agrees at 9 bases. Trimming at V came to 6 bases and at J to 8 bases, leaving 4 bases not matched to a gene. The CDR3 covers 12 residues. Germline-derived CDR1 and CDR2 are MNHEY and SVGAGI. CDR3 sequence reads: CASRRTGDGYTF. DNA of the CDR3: TGTGCCAGCAGAAGGACAGGGGACGGCTACACCTTC.

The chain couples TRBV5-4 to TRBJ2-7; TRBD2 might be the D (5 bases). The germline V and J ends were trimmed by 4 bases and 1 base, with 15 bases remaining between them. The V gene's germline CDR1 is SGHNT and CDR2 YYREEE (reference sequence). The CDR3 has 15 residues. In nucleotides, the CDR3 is TGTGCCAGCAGCCCTCCGGGAAGGGATTCCTACGAGCAGTACTTC. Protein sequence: CASSPPGRDSYEQYF.

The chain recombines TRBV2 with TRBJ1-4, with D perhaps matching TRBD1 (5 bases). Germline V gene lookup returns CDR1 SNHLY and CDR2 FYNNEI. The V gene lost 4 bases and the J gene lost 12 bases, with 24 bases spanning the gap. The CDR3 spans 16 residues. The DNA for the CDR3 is TGTGCCAGCAGTGTTAATCGGGGCTACAGGCAGGAGGAACTGTTTTTT. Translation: CASSVNRGYRQEELFF.

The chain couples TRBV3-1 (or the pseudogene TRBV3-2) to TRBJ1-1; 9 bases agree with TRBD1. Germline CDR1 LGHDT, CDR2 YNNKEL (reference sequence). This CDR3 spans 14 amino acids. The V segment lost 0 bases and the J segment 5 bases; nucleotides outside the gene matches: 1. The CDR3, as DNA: TGTGCCAGCAGCCAAGAAGACAGGGGGACTGAAGCTTTCTTT. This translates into CASSQEDRGTEAFF.

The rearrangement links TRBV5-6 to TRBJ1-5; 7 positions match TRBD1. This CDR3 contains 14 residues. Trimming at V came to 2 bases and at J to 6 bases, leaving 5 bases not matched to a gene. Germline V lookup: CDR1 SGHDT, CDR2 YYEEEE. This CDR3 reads CASSLVGGGQPQHF. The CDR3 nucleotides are TGTGCCAGCAGCTTAGTAGGGGGCGGTCAGCCCCAGCATTTT.

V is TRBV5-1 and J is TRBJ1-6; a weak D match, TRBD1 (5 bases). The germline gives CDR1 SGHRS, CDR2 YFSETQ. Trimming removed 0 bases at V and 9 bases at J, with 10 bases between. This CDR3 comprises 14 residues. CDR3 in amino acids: CASSLVGESSPLHF. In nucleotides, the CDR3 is TGCGCCAGCAGCTTGGTAGGGGAAAGTTCACCCCTCCACTTT.

The CDR3 loop is CASSLQLSSTDTQYF. Written as DNA, the CDR3 is TGCGCCAGCAGCCTCCAGCTCTCGAGCACAGATACGCAGTATTTT. The chain employs TRBV5-1 and TRBJ2-3, with unresolved D. The V gene lost 4 bases and the J gene lost 0 bases, with 12 bases spanning the gap. Germline V lookup: CDR1 SGHRS, CDR2 YFSETQ. The CDR3 sequence is 15 residues long.

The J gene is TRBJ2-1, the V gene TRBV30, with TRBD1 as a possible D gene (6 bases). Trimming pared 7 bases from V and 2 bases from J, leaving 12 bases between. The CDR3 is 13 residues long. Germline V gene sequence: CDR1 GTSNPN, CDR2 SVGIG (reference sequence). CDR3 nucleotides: TGTGCCTTAGGACAGCCTACCTACAATGAGCAGTTCTTC. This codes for CALGQPTYNEQFF.

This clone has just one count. CDR3 sequence: CASSLGDMREKLFF. The DNA for the CDR3 is TGCGCCAGCAGCTTGGGTGACATGAGGGAAAAACTGTTTTTT. The chain carries TRBV5-1 and TRBJ1-4; D is ambiguous. V was pared by 0 bases and J by 8 bases, with 11 bases between. This CDR3 region has 14 residues. CDR1 SGHRS and CDR2 YFSETQ come from the germline V gene.

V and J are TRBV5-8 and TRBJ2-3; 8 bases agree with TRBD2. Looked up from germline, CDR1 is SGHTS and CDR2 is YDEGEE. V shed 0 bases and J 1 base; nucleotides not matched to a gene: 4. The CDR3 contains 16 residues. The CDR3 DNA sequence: TGTGCCAGCAGCTTGGTGGTGCGGGGGGGCACAGATACGCAGTATTTT. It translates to CASSLVVRGGTDTQYF.

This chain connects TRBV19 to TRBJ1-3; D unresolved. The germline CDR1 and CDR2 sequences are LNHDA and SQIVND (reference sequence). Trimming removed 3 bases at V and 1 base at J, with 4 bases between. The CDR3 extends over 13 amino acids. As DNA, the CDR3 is TGTGCCAGTAGTATCGGATCTGGAAACACCATATATTTT. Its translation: CASSIGSGNTIYF.

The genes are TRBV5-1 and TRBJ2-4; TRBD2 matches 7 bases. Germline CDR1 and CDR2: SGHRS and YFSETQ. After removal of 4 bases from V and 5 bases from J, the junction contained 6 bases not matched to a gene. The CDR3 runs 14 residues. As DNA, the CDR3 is TGCGCCAGCAGCCATTCGGGAGGAGAAAACATTCAGTACTTC. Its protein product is CASSHSGGENIQYF.

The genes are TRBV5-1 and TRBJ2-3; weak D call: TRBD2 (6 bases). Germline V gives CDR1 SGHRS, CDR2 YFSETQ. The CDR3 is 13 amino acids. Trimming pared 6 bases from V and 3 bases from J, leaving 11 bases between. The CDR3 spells CASNPRGTDTQYF. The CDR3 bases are TGCGCCAGCAACCCTCGGGGGACAGATACGCAGTATTTT.

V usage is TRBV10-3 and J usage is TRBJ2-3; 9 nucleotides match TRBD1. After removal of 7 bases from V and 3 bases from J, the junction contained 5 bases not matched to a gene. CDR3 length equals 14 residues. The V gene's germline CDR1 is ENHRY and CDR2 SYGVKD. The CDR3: CAIKTGGRTDTQYF. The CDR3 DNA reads TGTGCCATCAAAACAGGGGGCCGGACAGATACGCAGTATTTT.

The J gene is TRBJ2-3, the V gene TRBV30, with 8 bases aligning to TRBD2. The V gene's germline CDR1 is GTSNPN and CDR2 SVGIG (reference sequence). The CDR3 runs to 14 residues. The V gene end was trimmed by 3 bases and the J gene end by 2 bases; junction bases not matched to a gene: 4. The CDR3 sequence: CAWRPAGATDTQYF. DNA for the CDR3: TGTGCCTGGAGGCCAGCGGGGGCCACAGATACGCAGTATTTT.

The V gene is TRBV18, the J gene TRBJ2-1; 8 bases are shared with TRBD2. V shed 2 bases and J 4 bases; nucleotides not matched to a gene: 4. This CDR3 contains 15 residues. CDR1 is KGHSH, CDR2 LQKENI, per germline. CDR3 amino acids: CASSPKSGGYNEQFF. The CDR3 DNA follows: TGTGCCAGCTCACCAAAAAGCGGGGGTTACAATGAGCAGTTCTTC.

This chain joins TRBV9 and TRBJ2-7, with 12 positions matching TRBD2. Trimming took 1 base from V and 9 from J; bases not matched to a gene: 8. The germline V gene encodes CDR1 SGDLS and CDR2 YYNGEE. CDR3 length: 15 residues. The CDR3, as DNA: TGTGCCAGCAGCGTACTTGCTAGCGGGGGGGTCACGCAGTACTTC. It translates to CASSVLASGGVTQYF.

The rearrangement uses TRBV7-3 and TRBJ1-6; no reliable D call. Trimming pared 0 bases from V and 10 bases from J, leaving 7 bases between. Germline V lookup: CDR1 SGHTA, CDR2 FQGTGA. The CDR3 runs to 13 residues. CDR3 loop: CASSLTSESPLHF. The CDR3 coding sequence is TGTGCCAGCAGCTTAACGTCGGAGTCACCCCTCCACTTT.

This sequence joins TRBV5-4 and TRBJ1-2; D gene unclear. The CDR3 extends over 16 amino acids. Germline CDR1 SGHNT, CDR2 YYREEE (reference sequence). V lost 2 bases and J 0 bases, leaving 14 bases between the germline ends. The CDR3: CASSLGYPIANYGYTF. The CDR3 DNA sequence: TGTGCCAGCAGCTTAGGGTATCCGATTGCTAACTATGGCTACACCTTC.

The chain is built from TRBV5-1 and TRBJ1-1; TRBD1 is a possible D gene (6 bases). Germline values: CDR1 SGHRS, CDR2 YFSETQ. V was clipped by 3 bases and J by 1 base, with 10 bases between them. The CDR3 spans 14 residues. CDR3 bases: TGCGCCAGCAGCTCGGGACAAACGAACACTGAAGCTTTCTTT. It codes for CASSSGQTNTEAFF. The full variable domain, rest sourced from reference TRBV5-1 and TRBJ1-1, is KAGVTQTPRYLIKTRGQQVTLSCSPISGHRSVSWYQQTPGQGLQFLFEYFSETQRNKGNFPGRFSGRQFSNSRSEMNVSTLELGDSALYLCASSSGQTNTEAFFGQGTRLTVV.

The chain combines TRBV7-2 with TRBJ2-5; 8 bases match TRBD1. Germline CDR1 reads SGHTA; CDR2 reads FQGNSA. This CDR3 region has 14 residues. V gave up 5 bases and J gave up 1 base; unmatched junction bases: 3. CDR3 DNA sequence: TGTGCCAGCAGCCGGGACAGGTTCCAAGAGACCCAGTACTTC. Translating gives CASSRDRFQETQYF.

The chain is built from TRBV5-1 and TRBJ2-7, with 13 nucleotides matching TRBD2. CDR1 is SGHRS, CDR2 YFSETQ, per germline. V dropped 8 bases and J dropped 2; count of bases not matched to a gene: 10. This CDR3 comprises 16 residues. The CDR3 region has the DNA TGCGCCAGTAAACCGGGACTAGCGGGGCTGACCTACGAGCAGTACTTC. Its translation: CASKPGLAGLTYEQYF.

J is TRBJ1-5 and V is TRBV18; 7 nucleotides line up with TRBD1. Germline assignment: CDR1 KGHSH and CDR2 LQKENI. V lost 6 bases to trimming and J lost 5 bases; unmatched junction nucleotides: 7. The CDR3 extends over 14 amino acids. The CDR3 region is CASSTNRGDQPQHF. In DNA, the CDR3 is TGTGCCAGCTCGACAAACAGGGGCGATCAGCCCCAGCATTTT.

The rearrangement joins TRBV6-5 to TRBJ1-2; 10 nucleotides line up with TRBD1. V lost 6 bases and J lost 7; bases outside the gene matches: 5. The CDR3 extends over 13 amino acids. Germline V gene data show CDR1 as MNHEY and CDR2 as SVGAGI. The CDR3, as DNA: TGTGCCAGCAGGTCCGGGACAGGGGCTGGCTACACCTTC. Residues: CASRSGTGAGYTF.

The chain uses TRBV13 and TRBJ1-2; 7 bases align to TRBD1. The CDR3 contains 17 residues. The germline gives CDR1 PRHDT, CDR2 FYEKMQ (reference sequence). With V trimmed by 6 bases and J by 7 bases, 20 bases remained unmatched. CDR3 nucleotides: TGTGCCAGCAGGGTAAAGGGAATCGTCAGGGGGAAGGGTGGCTACACCTTC. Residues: CASRVKGIVRGKGGYTF.

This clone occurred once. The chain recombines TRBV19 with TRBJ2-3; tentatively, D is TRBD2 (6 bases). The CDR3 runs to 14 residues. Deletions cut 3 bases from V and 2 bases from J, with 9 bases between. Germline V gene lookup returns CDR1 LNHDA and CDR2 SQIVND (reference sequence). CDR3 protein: CASSIRTTTDTQYF. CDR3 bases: TGTGCCAGTAGTATTAGGACTACCACAGATACGCAGTATTTT.

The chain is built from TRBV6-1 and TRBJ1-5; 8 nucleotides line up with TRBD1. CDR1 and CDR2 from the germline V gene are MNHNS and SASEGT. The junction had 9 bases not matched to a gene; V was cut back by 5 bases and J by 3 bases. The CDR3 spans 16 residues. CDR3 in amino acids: CASSKVGQGSNQPQHF. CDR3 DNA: TGTGCCAGCAGTAAAGTAGGACAGGGTTCCAATCAGCCCCAGCATTTT.

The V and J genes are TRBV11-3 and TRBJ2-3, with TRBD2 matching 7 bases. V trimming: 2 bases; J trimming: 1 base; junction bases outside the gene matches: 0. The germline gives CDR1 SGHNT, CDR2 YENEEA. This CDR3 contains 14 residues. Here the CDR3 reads CASSLTSGTDTQYF. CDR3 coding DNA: TGTGCCAGCAGCTTAACTAGCGGCACAGATACGCAGTATTTT.

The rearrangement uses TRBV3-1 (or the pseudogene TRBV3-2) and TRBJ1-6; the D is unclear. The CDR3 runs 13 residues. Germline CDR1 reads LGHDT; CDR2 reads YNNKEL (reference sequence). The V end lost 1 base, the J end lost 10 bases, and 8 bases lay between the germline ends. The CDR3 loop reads CASSQVPESPLHF. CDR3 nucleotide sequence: TGTGCCAGCAGCCAAGTTCCAGAATCACCCCTCCACTTT.